These 21 T cell receptor beta chains share one sample of origin, sequenced in a study of cytotoxic CD8 clonotypes in ibrutinib-treated CLL. Assay used: immunoSEQ multiplex PCR; TCRdb lists only in-frame clones, some missing. Among about 30,000 clones listed, roughly 57% were seen once. The sequenced sample was PBMCs, obtained before ibrutinib treatment. These receptors were obtained from a human donor with chronic lymphocytic leukemia.

This clone was seen only a few times. The chain is built from TRBV4-2 and TRBJ2-3; perhaps TRBD2 as D (6 bases). The germline V gene has CDR1 LGHNA and CDR2 YNFKEQ. The CDR3 totals 15 residues. Trimming took off 1 base at V and 4 bases at J, with 12 bases between the two ends. CDR3 region: CASSQAALAADTQYF. DNA of the CDR3: TGTGCCAGCAGCCAAGCGGCACTAGCCGCAGATACGCAGTATTTT.

This sequence joins TRBV6-1 and TRBJ2-2, with TRBD2 identical over 8 bases. V shed 7 bases and J 6 bases; nucleotides not matched to a gene: 7. The germline gives CDR1 MNHNS, CDR2 SASEGT. The CDR3 is 14 residues long. Here the CDR3 DNA reads TGTGCCAGCATCAGGGGCGGGAGGTCCGGGGAGCTGTTTTTT. Its protein product is CASIRGGRSGELFF.

The chain carries TRBV5-6 and TRBJ2-5; 11 positions match TRBD2. The CDR3 is 16 residues long. Germline CDR1 SGHDT, CDR2 YYEEEE. J gave up 2 bases and V 4 bases, and 7 bases lay outside the gene matches. Here the CDR3 reads CASSNVAGGFQETQYF. The CDR3 DNA follows: TGTGCCAGCAGCAACGTAGCGGGGGGGTTTCAAGAGACCCAGTACTTC.

This clone was recorded once. The chain has TRBV11-2 and TRBJ2-3; 7 nucleotides align to TRBD2. Per germline, CDR1 SGHAT and CDR2 FQNNGV. The CDR3 spans 16 residues. Trimming cost V 2 bases and J 0 bases; bases outside gene matches: 5. CDR3 residues: CASSLRDYLSTDTQYF. The CDR3 nucleotides read TGTGCCAGCAGCTTACGGGACTACTTAAGCACAGATACGCAGTATTTT.

The chain carries TRBV13 and TRBJ2-7, with 12 positions matching TRBD2. The J segment lost 6 bases and the V segment lost 4 bases, leaving 7 bases of the junction unmatched. The CDR3 contains 15 residues. From germline, CDR1 is PRHDT and CDR2 FYEKMQ (reference sequence). DNA for the CDR3: TGTGCCAGCAGCTCAGCTAGCGGGGGGGCTTCCGAGCAGTACTTC. Protein sequence: CASSSASGGASEQYF.

The genes are TRBV28 and TRBJ2-3; possible D gene TRBD1, 6 bases. Germline CDR1 MDHEN, CDR2 SYDVKM. V was cut by 1 base and J by 4 bases, with 9 bases left in between. The CDR3 consists of 14 residues. CDR3 loop: CASSLSPGADTQYF. CDR3 nucleotide sequence: TGTGCCAGCAGTTTATCCCCAGGGGCAGATACGCAGTATTTT.

The chain recombines TRBV5-1 with TRBJ2-3; a weak D match, TRBD2 (6 bases). V shed 4 bases and J shed 3 bases, with 9 bases lying between them. Germline V gene data show CDR1 as SGHRS and CDR2 as YFSETQ. The CDR3 is made up of 13 amino acids. The CDR3 spells CASSGGSTDTQYF. CDR3 bases: TGCGCCAGCAGCGGGGGGTCGACAGATACGCAGTATTTT.

This chain joins TRBV7-3 and TRBJ2-1; TRBD2 matches 8 bases. The CDR3 is 16 amino acids. V was pared by 1 base and J by 5 bases, with 7 bases of the junction left unmatched. Germline-derived CDR1 and CDR2 are SGHTA and FQGTGA. CDR3 sequence: CASSLIPGGVHNEQFF. CDR3 sequence (DNA): TGTGCCAGCAGCTTAATCCCCGGGGGGGTTCACAATGAGCAGTTCTTC.

This rearrangement joins TRBV29-1 to TRBJ2-1; D gene uncertain. V lost 4 bases and J lost 3, with 10 bases in between. Germline-derived CDR1 and CDR2 are SQVTM and ANQGSEA. The CDR3 has 13 residues. The CDR3 DNA follows: TGCAGCGTTGGGGCACTCCGCTACAATGAGCAGTTCTTC. Its protein product is CSVGALRYNEQFF.

This clone is deemed medium-sized. The chain carries TRBV29-1 and TRBJ1-1; perhaps TRBD1 as D (6 bases). Looked up from germline, CDR1 is SQVTM and CDR2 is ANQGSEA. The CDR3 length is 13 residues. Trimming removed 1 base at V and 1 base at J, with 7 bases between. CDR3 bases: TGCAGCGTTGAAGGGACAGCGAACACTGAAGCTTTCTTT. It specifies CSVEGTANTEAFF. Filled out from reference TRBV29-1 and TRBJ1-1, the complete variable domain reads SAVISQKPSRDICQRGTSLTIQCQVDSQVTMMFWYRQQPGQSLTLIATANQGSEATYESGFVIDKFPISRPNLTFSTLTVSNMSPEDSSIYLCSVEGTANTEAFFGQGTRLTVV.

This clone was detected only a few times. The chain employs TRBV13 and TRBJ1-2, with D unclear. Germline assignment: CDR1 PRHDT and CDR2 FYEKMQ (reference sequence). This CDR3 region has 15 residues. V lost 0 bases, J lost 5 bases, and 13 bases lay in between. CDR3 amino acids: CASSLGAGLAYGYTF. CDR3 in DNA: TGTGCCAGCAGCTTAGGCGCCGGGTTAGCGTATGGCTACACCTTC.

The J gene is TRBJ2-2, the V gene TRBV9, with D possibly being TRBD2 (6 bases). Germline-derived CDR1 and CDR2 are SGDLS and YYNGEE. This CDR3 is built from 13 residues. V was shortened by 5 bases and J by 5 bases, with 10 bases between the two germline ends. CDR3: CASRGLRTGELFF. CDR3 DNA: TGTGCCAGCAGGGGACTTCGTACCGGGGAGCTGTTTTTT.

The chain carries TRBV11-2 and TRBJ2-5, with D unclear. The germline V and J ends were trimmed by 6 bases and 2 bases, with 10 bases remaining between them. CDR3 length: 13 amino acids. Per germline, CDR1 SGHAT and CDR2 FQNNGV. The CDR3 sequence: CASSIQQQETQYF. CDR3 coding DNA: TGTGCCAGCAGTATTCAGCAGCAAGAGACCCAGTACTTC.

V usage is TRBV11-2 and J usage is TRBJ1-2; D gene uncertain. Germline CDR1 is SGHAT and CDR2 is FQNNGV. This CDR3 region has 17 residues. Trimming removed 6 bases at V and 3 bases at J, with 23 bases between. The CDR3 region has the DNA TGTGCCAGCAGTGAGGTGTCATTTCGGAGCGTCGACTATGGCTACACCTTC. Protein: CASSEVSFRSVDYGYTF.

The genes are TRBV19 and TRBJ2-3; D is uncertain. V shed 3 bases and J shed 0 bases, with 16 bases lying between them. The germline V gene encodes CDR1 LNHDA and CDR2 SQIVND (reference sequence). The CDR3 totals 17 residues. CDR3 DNA: TGTGCCAGTAGTATTATCCCCTACCCTTCTAGCACAGATACGCAGTATTTT. Amino acids: CASSIIPYPSSTDTQYF. Based on the CDR3 plus reference TRBV19 and TRBJ2-3, the full variable domain is DGGITQSPKYLFRKEGQNVTLSCEQNLNHDAMYWYRQDPGQGLRLIYYSQIVNDFQKGDIAEGYSVSREKKESFPLTVTSAQKNPTAFYLCASSIIPYPSSTDTQYFGPGTRLTVL.

The chain recombines TRBV7-9 with TRBJ1-1, with 9 bases identical to TRBD1. J lost 9 bases, V lost 1 base, and 3 bases had no gene match. This CDR3 region has 13 residues. Looked up from germline, CDR1 is SEHNR and CDR2 is FQNEAQ (reference sequence). The CDR3 bases are TGTGCCAGCAGCTTAGGTGGGACAGGGAAAGCTTTCTTT. This codes for CASSLGGTGKAFF.

This clone was observed a single time. The chain uses TRBV19 and TRBJ2-2; no clear D. Trimming removed 5 bases at V and 0 bases at J, with 13 bases between. This CDR3 comprises 16 residues. The germline V gene has CDR1 LNHDA and CDR2 SQIVND (reference sequence). CDR3 nucleotides: TGTGCCAGTAGTGCCGAAGGCTTCTCGAACACCGGGGAGCTGTTTTTT. Translating it yields CASSAEGFSNTGELFF.

The chain links TRBV7-9 to TRBJ2-1; D is perhaps TRBD2 (5 bases). The ends were cut back, 0 bases at V and 5 bases at J, with 14 bases in the middle. The CDR3 consists of 16 residues. In germline, CDR1 is SEHNR, CDR2 FQNEAQ (reference sequence). CDR3 sequence: CASSLAIGGRHNEQFF. DNA of the CDR3: TGTGCCAGCAGCTTAGCCATTGGCGGGCGGCACAATGAGCAGTTCTTC.

This sequence joins TRBV28 and TRBJ2-7; possibly TRBD1 or TRBD2 for D (6 bases each). The germline CDR1 and CDR2 sequences are MDHEN and SYDVKM. CDR3 size: 14 residues. Trimming removed 5 bases from V and 6 bases from J, with 17 bases in between. The CDR3 DNA is TGTGCCAGCAGTCCCCGATTGGGGGGCAGCGAGCAGTACTTC. This encodes CASSPRLGGSEQYF.

The V call is TRBV5-4, the J call TRBJ1-2; D call uncertain. Germline V gene sequence: CDR1 SGHNT, CDR2 YYREEE (reference sequence). The CDR3 is made up of 14 amino acids. The V and J ends lost 2 bases and 4 bases respectively, with 12 bases between them. The CDR3 sequence: CASSFSGGSYGYTF. The CDR3, as DNA: TGTGCCAGCAGCTTCTCCGGTGGCTCCTATGGCTACACCTTC.

The V and J genes are TRBV18 and TRBJ2-7; D gene unclear. Germline CDR1 is KGHSH and CDR2 is LQKENI. CDR3 length equals 12 residues. V was clipped by 3 bases and J by 5 bases, with 8 bases between them. The CDR3 DNA reads as TGTGCCAGCTCACCGAGCCTAAACGAGCAGTACTTC. Amino acid sequence: CASSPSLNEQYF.